The source of this TCR beta chain is a study of shared clonotypes between healthy human individuals. Findings of the study overall: Naive CD4 clonotypes overlapped across a handful of donors at approximately 5%.

Only in-frame clones appear in the TCRdb table, and some are missing; sequencing was by immunoSEQ multiplex PCR. Here the sample spans under 650,000 clones, 90% to 96% being singletons. The germline CDR1 and CDR2 sequences are DFQATT and SNEGSKA (reference sequence). The CDR3 contains 11 residues. V dropped 4 bases and J dropped 5 bases, with 8 bases sitting between them. This clone has a handful of counts. Its specificity is not known. This chain uses TRBV20-1 with TRBJ1-1; a possible D gene is TRBD1 (5 bases). Sequencing used naive CD4+ T cells sorted from blood. Subset noted: CD45RA+ positively selected. The TCR originated in a woman aged 25 to 39 in good health. The CDR3 DNA sequence: TGCAGTGCTATCAGGGTGACTGAAGCTTTCTTT. Protein sequence: CSAIRVTEAFF.